This TCR beta chain originates from a study of shared clonotypes between healthy human individuals. The CDR3 sequence is 15 residues long. With 4 bases clipped from V and 9 bases from J, the junction kept 6 bases outside the gene matches. Germline V lookup: CDR1 MNHEY, CDR2 SVGAGI. TCRdb keeps only in-frame clones here, not all; method: immunoSEQ multiplex PCR. The sample consists of about half a million clones, around 79% of them appearing once. The chain links TRBV6-5 to TRBJ2-1; 13 positions agree with TRBD2. The sequenced sample consisted of PBMCs. The TCR originated in a middle-aged woman in good health. Some clones in this sample may be carry-over from other donors' samples. The CDR3 DNA reads as TGTGCCAGCAGTTTACTAGCGGGAGGGGGTGGTGAGCAGTTCTTC. Translating it yields CASSLLAGGGGEQFF.